Listed below are T cell receptor beta chains from one sample, sequenced in a study of OX40 agonist ivuxolimab in advanced cancers. The data were produced by immunoSEQ multiplex PCR, yet TCRdb's version contains in-frame clones alone and is incomplete. In the table there are about 50,000 clones, about nine tenths of which are singletons. The sequencing here drew on CD4+ or CD8+ T cells sorted from blood, taken in a trial of the OX40 agonist ivuxolimab. These receptors originate from an adult with an advanced solid tumor such as melanoma, head and neck, liver or kidney cancer. CDR3s include the opening cysteine and the closing phenylalanine or tryptophan. The D gene is left open where the match is weak. Not every row has a clone size; where given, it reads once, few, many or a size class.

j_gene: TRBJ2-1; abundance: -; v_gene: TRBV19; d_gene: TRBD1; CDR3nt: TGTGCCAGTAGTATATCCAGGACAGGGTACAATGAGCAGTTCTTC; CDR3aa: CASSISRTGYNEQFF
j_gene: TRBJ2-7; abundance: -; v_gene: TRBV7-2; d_gene: -; CDR3nt: TGTGCCAGCAGGCGAGACAGGAGCTCCTACGAGCAGTACTTC; CDR3aa: CASRRDRSSYEQYF
j_gene: TRBJ2-7; abundance: once; v_gene: TRBV11-2; d_gene: TRBD1; CDR3nt: TGTGCCAGCAGCTCCGGGGTGGACAGGGCGAGAGAGCAGTACTTC; CDR3aa: CASSSGVDRAREQYF
j_gene: TRBJ2-1; abundance: -; v_gene: TRBV6-5; d_gene: -; CDR3nt: TGTGCCAGCAGCCCTACAGGTGGTTCCTACAATGAGCAGTTCTTC; CDR3aa: CASSPTGGSYNEQFF
j_gene: TRBJ1-2; abundance: -; v_gene: TRBV7-9; d_gene: -; CDR3nt: TGTGCCAGCCGCCCTCCCTCGGGCAGGAACTATGGCTACACCTTC; CDR3aa: CASRPPSGRNYGYTF
j_gene: TRBJ1-2; abundance: -; v_gene: TRBV28; d_gene: -; CDR3nt: TGTGCCAGCAGTTCCGGGGACGGAAACTATGGCTACACCTTC; CDR3aa: CASSSGDGNYGYTF
j_gene: TRBJ2-2; abundance: -; v_gene: TRBV9; d_gene: -; CDR3nt: TGTGCCAGCAGCGTAGACAGGGTGGCGCGGGGGACCGGGGAGCTGTTTTTT; CDR3aa: CASSVDRVARGTGELFF
j_gene: TRBJ1-1; abundance: few; v_gene: TRBV28; d_gene: -; CDR3nt: TGTGCCAGCAGGGGGCAGACTGAAGCTTTCTTT; CDR3aa: CASRGQTEAFF
j_gene: TRBJ1-4; abundance: -; v_gene: TRBV6-5; d_gene: -; CDR3nt: TGTGCCAGCAGTCAGGGGACATCAACTAATGAAAAACTGTTTTTT; CDR3aa: CASSQGTSTNEKLFF
j_gene: TRBJ2-1; abundance: few; v_gene: TRBV7-9; d_gene: -; CDR3nt: TGTGCCAGCAGCTTATTGGAGAAACGGTGGTTCTTC; CDR3aa: CASSLLEKRWFF
j_gene: TRBJ2-1; abundance: -; v_gene: TRBV20-1; d_gene: TRBD2; CDR3nt: TGCAGTGCTCTAGCGGGAGAGCAGTTCTTC; CDR3aa: CSALAGEQFF
j_gene: TRBJ2-3; abundance: once; v_gene: TRBV14; d_gene: TRBD1; CDR3nt: TGTGCCAGCAGCCAAGGCCGGGACAGGTTGGGGCGGGATTTT; CDR3aa: CASSQGRDRLGRDF
j_gene: TRBJ2-1; abundance: -; v_gene: TRBV14; d_gene: -; CDR3nt: TGTGCCAGCAGCCAAGATAGGGGTTTGGAGCAGTTCTTC; CDR3aa: CASSQDRGLEQFF
j_gene: TRBJ2-3; abundance: -; v_gene: TRBV6-6; d_gene: -; CDR3nt: TGTGCCAGCAGTTACGGCCAAGATACGCAGTATTTT; CDR3aa: CASSYGQDTQYF
j_gene: TRBJ2-1; abundance: -; v_gene: TRBV6-6; d_gene: -; CDR3nt: TGTGCCAGCAGTTACGGTGCGGGAAACGGTATAAATGAGCAGTTCTTC; CDR3aa: CASSYGAGNGINEQFF
j_gene: TRBJ2-2; abundance: -; v_gene: TRBV7-3; d_gene: TRBD2; CDR3nt: TGTGCCAGCAGCTTGTCTAGCGGGAGGGCCGCGAACACCGGGGAGCTGTTTTTT; CDR3aa: CASSLSSGRAANTGELFF
j_gene: TRBJ1-2; abundance: -; v_gene: TRBV28; d_gene: -; CDR3nt: TGTGCCAGCAGCCGTTCCCCCATGTACCCCTATGGCTACACCTTC; CDR3aa: CASSRSPMYPYGYTF
j_gene: TRBJ1-2; abundance: -; v_gene: TRBV10-3; d_gene: -; CDR3nt: TGTGCCATCAGTGGTGCCGGGCCTCGTGCCTATGGCTACACCTTC; CDR3aa: CAISGAGPRAYGYTF